Presented here are 13 T cell receptor beta chains from one specimen sequenced in a study of blood T cell repertoires in COVID-19 (dated by TCRdb to between 2020 and 2021). The method was the immunoSEQ multiplex PCR assay. This immuneACCESS table, as held by TCRdb, lists in-frame sequences with V and J called but not all clones. Of the missing ones, under half trace to an unresolved V gene in checked studies; the others have no known cause. A total of roughly 180,000 clones appear in this sample, around 83% of them only once. Around 5.4% of the sample is held by the ten biggest clonotypes. The source material was peripheral blood. The receptors originated from a woman in her 50s with COVID-19, enrolled during active disease.

The CDR3 coding sequence is TGTGCCACCGGGGACAAGAATGAAAAACTGTTTTTT. Translated: CATGDKNEKLFF. The chain carries TRBV24-1 and TRBJ1-4; D perhaps matches TRBD1 (6 bases). This CDR3 is 12 amino acids long. Trimming took off 9 bases at V and 5 bases at J, with 9 bases between the two ends. Germline assignment: CDR1 KGHDR and CDR2 SFDVKD.

This chain links TRBV5-5 with TRBJ2-2; D is perhaps TRBD1 (6 bases). Per the germline V gene, CDR1 is SGHKS and CDR2 is YYEKEE (reference sequence). The V end was cut by 7 bases, the J end by 3 bases, with 10 bases between. This CDR3 contains 13 residues. The CDR3 DNA reads as TGTGCCAGCGGGGGCGCCTACACCGGGGAGCTGTTTTTT. Translated: CASGGAYTGELFF.

The rearrangement uses TRBV7-9 and TRBJ2-7, with 7 bases lining up with TRBD1. CDR1 and CDR2 (germline): SEHNR, FQNEAQ (reference sequence). J gave up 0 bases and V 4 bases, and 6 bases lay outside the gene matches. The CDR3 covers 15 residues. The CDR3: CASSSRDSSSYEQYF. In nucleotides, the CDR3 is TGTGCCAGCAGCTCACGGGACAGCAGCTCCTACGAGCAGTACTTC.

A remark on this clone: A single base separates this from a much larger clone, so it may be a read error. The V gene is TRBV7-3, the J gene TRBJ1-1, with a weak D call TRBD1 (5 bases). The CDR3 totals 13 residues. Germline loops: CDR1 SGHTA, CDR2 FQGTGA. V lost 5 bases and J 1 base, leaving 8 bases between the germline ends. CDR3 in DNA: TGTGCCAGCAGCCCCGGACAGAACACTGAAGCTTTCTTT. Translating gives CASSPGQNTEAFF.

The rearrangement joins TRBV28 to TRBJ2-2; a possible D gene is TRBD1 (6 bases). The CDR3 has 14 residues. V was shortened by 6 bases and J by 3 bases, with 11 bases between the two germline ends. CDR1 and CDR2 (germline): MDHEN, SYDVKM. The CDR3 region is CASSLGQHTGELFF. CDR3 in DNA: TGTGCCAGCAGCCTTGGACAGCACACCGGGGAGCTGTTTTTT.

There are a few counts of this clone. The V call is TRBV11-2, the J call TRBJ1-1, with D maybe TRBD1 (6 bases). The CDR3 is 13 residues long. V lost 2 bases to trimming and J lost 6 bases, with 10 bases between them. Germline V gene data show CDR1 as SGHAT and CDR2 as FQNNGV. CDR3 in DNA: TGTGCCAGCAGCTTATCCAGGGGCGCTGAAGCTTTCTTT. Protein sequence: CASSLSRGAEAFF.

V and J are TRBV6-5 and TRBJ1-1; a weak D match, TRBD1 (6 bases). Trimming removed 2 bases at V and 0 bases at J, with 13 bases between. The CDR3 loop spans 16 amino acids. CDR1 and CDR2 from the germline V gene are MNHEY and SVGAGI. CDR3 sequence reads: CASSYTGGQVNTEAFF. In nucleotides, the CDR3 is TGTGCCAGCAGTTACACGGGGGGACAAGTGAACACTGAAGCTTTCTTT.

The sample holds a few counts of this clone. J is TRBJ1-3 and V is TRBV6-1; maybe TRBD1 (6 bases). Germline values: CDR1 MNHNS, CDR2 SASEGT. The CDR3 length is 16 residues. Trimming removed 0 bases from V and 1 base from J, with 10 bases in between. The CDR3 spells CASSEAIGGSGNTIYF. The CDR3, as DNA: TGTGCCAGCAGTGAAGCGATAGGGGGTTCTGGAAACACCATATATTTT.

The V and J genes are TRBV30 and TRBJ1-3; D uncertain. Germline V gene sequence: CDR1 GTSNPN, CDR2 SVGIG (reference sequence). The germline V and J ends were trimmed by 0 bases and 0 bases, with 9 bases remaining between them. This CDR3 is built from 15 residues. The CDR3 DNA reads as TGTGCCTGGAGTGTAACGGGATACTCTGGAAACACCATATATTTT. It yields the protein CAWSVTGYSGNTIYF.

The V and J genes are TRBV24-1 and TRBJ2-5; tentative D call: TRBD2 (6 bases). Germline loops: CDR1 KGHDR, CDR2 SFDVKD. The germline V and J ends were trimmed by 3 bases and 5 bases, with 6 bases remaining between them. This CDR3 has 12 residues. DNA of the CDR3: TGTGCCACCAGTGATCGGGGGGAGACCCAGTACTTC. Translating it yields CATSDRGETQYF.

The chain carries TRBV12-1 and TRBJ1-2. TRBV12-1 corresponds to a pseudogene. There are 13 residues in the CDR3. The CDR3 region has the DNA TGTGCCAGCAGCTTTCCTGGAGTCATTGGCTACACCTTC. Its protein is CASSFPGVIGYTF.

The rearrangement joins TRBV9 to TRBJ2-5; TRBD1 agrees at 8 bases. Germline V gene data show CDR1 as SGDLS and CDR2 as YYNGEE. The CDR3 extends over 14 amino acids. Germline trimming cut 3 bases from V and 4 bases from J; bases unmatched to any gene: 5. The chain's CDR3 is CASSETGGPETQYF. The CDR3 DNA reads TGTGCCAGCAGCGAAACAGGGGGGCCAGAGACCCAGTACTTC.

This chain joins TRBV7-2 and TRBJ1-1, with D uncertain. The CDR3 covers 13 residues. Germline-derived CDR1 and CDR2 are SGHTA and FQGNSA. Trimming cost V 5 bases and J 3 bases, with 10 bases left between them. Written as DNA, the CDR3 is TGTGCCAGCAGCCGACGCGGGGACACTGAAGCTTTCTTT. This codes for CASSRRGDTEAFF.